One T cell receptor beta chain is described in this entry. Its antigen is unknown. Blood RNA came from unsorted whole blood; germline DNA was also extracted. Chronic HBV infection was present, with no prior treatment. Collection of about 3.7 milliliters of peripheral blood took place before surgery. Trimming removed 0 bases at V and 4 bases at J, with 15 bases between. The CDR3 is 16 residues long. Germline loops: CDR1 MNHEY, CDR2 SVGEGT. This sample is part of a study of tumor-infiltrating lymphocytes in primary liver carcinoma. The overall study: Samples had roughly 3.65 to 7.13 million productive TCRbeta reads, comparable between tissue types.

Points from the study as a whole: Tumor region pairs shared more overlap than did tumor-adjacent and tumor-blood pairs.

Using a constant-region primer together with ProtoScript II reverse transcriptase, TCR beta cDNA was made from approximately 500 ng of total RNA. Researchers made the TCR beta libraries by running three nested multiplex PCR rounds with slightly modified ARM-PCR. Rounds one and two of PCR, each of 10 cycles, were primed with TRBV1-TRBV30 forward primers and a C-beta reverse primer. In TCRdb, the multiplex PCR reads were re-called with MiXCR into one record per CDR3 protein. The sample lists 310,000 or so distinct CDR3 sequences; roughly 60% were seen once. This sequence was found in a woman in her twenties or thirties with primary liver carcinoma and hepatitis B virus infection. This chain connects TRBV6-2 or TRBV6-3 to TRBJ2-5; tentative D call: TRBD2 (7 bases). What was sequenced was peripheral blood. The CDR3 DNA is TGTGCCAGCAGTTACTCGATAGCCGGGGGGCCAGAGACCCAGTACTTC. Translation gives CASSYSIAGGPETQYF.